The T cell receptor beta chain described here comes from a study of cytomegalovirus exposure and HLA in healthy donors. Germline V CDR1 and CDR2: SNHLY, FYNNEI. J lost 2 bases, V lost 4 bases, and 5 bases had no gene match. The CDR3 spans 15 residues. A multiplex PCR was run with 60 Vbeta primers and 13 Jbeta primers. Some clones are missing from TCRdb's copy, which holds only in-frame ones; the method was immunoSEQ multiplex PCR. The table lists under 150,000 clones, approximately 80% of them singletons. The sequenced sample consisted of PBMCs. This clonotype was sampled from a woman aged 40 to 50 in good health and CMV-seronegative. The rearrangement joins TRBV2 to TRBJ2-1; 7 nucleotides align to TRBD1. The CDR3 DNA sequence: TGTGCCAGCAGTGTGGGACAGAGTCCCTACAATGAGCAGTTCTTC. It translates to CASSVGQSPYNEQFF.